The clone carrying this T cell receptor beta chain was seen only a few times. No antigen is known for it. The CDR3 covers 15 residues. V dropped 4 bases and J dropped 3 bases, with 14 bases sitting between them. The germline CDR1 and CDR2 sequences are SGHTA and FQGNSA. TCRdb re-called the 5' RACE reads with MiXCR, one entry per CDR3 protein. The table has 300,000 to 350,000 distinct CDR3 sequences, around 10% seen once; the top ten hold 2.5% to 4%. This sample is drawn from a study of T cells after yellow fever vaccination. On the study more broadly: The fractions with low cell numbers were processed using SMART-Seq v4 Ultra Low Input.

Overall study findings and caveats: Repertoires obtained by FACS sorting could include abundant clonotypes that entered as contaminants from the bulk population. Clonotypes appearing in both CD4 and CD8 compartments existed, and their share was small.

This receptor was taken from a young man who received the YFV17D yellow fever vaccine. Sequenced material: CD4+ T cells sorted from PBMCs, taken 45 days after the yellow fever booster vaccination. The chain is built from TRBV7-2 and TRBJ2-3; D possibly corresponds to TRBD1 (5 bases). The CDR3 DNA reads TGTGCCAGCAGCTCTCAGGGCGTTACAACAGATACGCAGTATTTT. Translating it yields CASSSQGVTTDTQYF. The whole variable domain, remainder taken from reference TRBV7-2 and TRBJ2-3, is GAGVSQSPSNKVTEKGKDVELRCDPISGHTALYWYRQSLGQGLEFLIYFQGNSAPDKSGLPSDRFSAERTGGSVSTLTIQRTQQEDSAVYLCASSSQGVTTDTQYFGPGTRLTVL.